This TCR beta chain was recorded in a study of T cell changes during pregnancy in multiple sclerosis (dated by TCRdb to between 2018 and 2020). Study-wide context: The study looked at changes in the T cell repertoire across pregnancy in women with multiple sclerosis.

From the cysteine through the phenylalanine, the CDR3 covers 15 amino acids. Only the CDR3 DNA is retained, 45 bases long and in frame from the first base. The V and J ends are trimmed by 0 bases and 3 bases, leaving 11 bases between them. In the germline V gene, CDR1 corresponds to LGHNA and CDR2 to YSLEER. Library creation used the immunoSEQ multiplex PCR assay. The clones in this table, taken by TCRdb from immuneACCESS, are in-frame only. Not every clone is retained; where verified, under half of the shortfall comes from an unresolved V gene, and the cause of the rest is unknown. The sample contains about 79,000 clones, approximately 90% of them found a single time. The top ten clonotypes cover 0.45% to 0.6% of the sample. Details on this clone: There is no known antigen for this receptor. Base qualities are not at hand, and no much larger clone is one base apart.

The V and J segments used are TRBV4-3 and TRBJ1-1; no confident D gene assignment can be made. Material: CD4+ T cells from peripheral blood mononuclear cells, obtained in the second trimester of pregnancy. The TCR was taken from a female donor with multiple sclerosis, enrolled in a pregnancy study. The DNA reads as follows: TGCGCCAGCAGCCAAGATGCTGGCGGGTACACTGAAGCTTTCTTT. Its translation is CASSQDAGGYTEAFF.